The clone carrying this T cell receptor (beta chain) appeared once. Its antigen is undetermined. This sample was included in a study of T-cell memory formation after mild COVID-19. TCRdb re-called the 5' RACE reads through MiXCR, storing one row per CDR3 protein. The repertoire includes hundreds of distinct CDR3 sequences, approximately 95% of them detected once, and 9.5% to 10% sits in the top ten. The length of the CDR3 is 11 residues. V was clipped by 4 bases and J by 9 bases, with 10 bases between them. Germline V gene data show CDR1 as SQVTM and CDR2 as ANQGSEA. Study observations and caveats: Later expanders leaned toward CD4+, whereas clones contracting from day 15 to 85 were balanced CD4/CD8. There were some responding clones in pre-infection memory, which suggested that cross-reactive memory had joined.

The gene calls are TRBV29-1 and TRBJ2-4; no firm D call. Sequences were obtained from PBMCs or a T cell subset sorted from them (not recorded which). The sequence was collected from an adult who had mild COVID-19 (a few samples of this study predate the infection). Cell type and time point are not known. CDR3 DNA sequence: TGCAGCGTTGTTACGGGTAGCATTCAGTACTTC. Translating gives CSVVTGSIQYF.